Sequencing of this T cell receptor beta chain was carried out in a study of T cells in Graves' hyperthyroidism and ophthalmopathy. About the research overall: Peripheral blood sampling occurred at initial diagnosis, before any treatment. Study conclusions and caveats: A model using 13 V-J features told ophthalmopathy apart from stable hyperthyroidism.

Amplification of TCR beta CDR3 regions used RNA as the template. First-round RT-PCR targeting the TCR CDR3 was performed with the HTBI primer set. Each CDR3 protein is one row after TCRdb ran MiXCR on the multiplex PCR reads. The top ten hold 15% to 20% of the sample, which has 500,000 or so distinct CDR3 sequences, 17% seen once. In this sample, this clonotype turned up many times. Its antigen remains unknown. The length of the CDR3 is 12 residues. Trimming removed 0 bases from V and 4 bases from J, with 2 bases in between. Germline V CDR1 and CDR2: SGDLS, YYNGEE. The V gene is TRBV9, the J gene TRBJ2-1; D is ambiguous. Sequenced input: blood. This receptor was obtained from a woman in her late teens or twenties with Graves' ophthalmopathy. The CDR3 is CASSVGYNEQFF. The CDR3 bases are TGTGCCAGCAGCGTAGGGTACAATGAGCAGTTCTTC.